This T cell receptor beta chain is drawn from a study of early T cells in non-severe SARS-CoV-2 infection. As for the study in general: Sequencing of bulk RNA from unsorted whole blood was done, without chain pairing.

Germline V gene lookup returns CDR1 LNHDA and CDR2 SQIVND (reference sequence). V lost 6 bases, J lost 0 bases, and 11 bases stayed unmatched. The CDR3 totals 17 residues. The sample holds many counts of this clonotype. MiXCR, run by TCRdb on the 5' RACE reads, gives a single entry per CDR3 protein. The sample gives around 57,000 distinct CDR3 sequences, 5.5% to 7% of which show up once; around 3.3% is in the top ten. The chain employs TRBV19 and TRBJ2-1; 7 bases are a match to TRBD2. The sequences come from whole blood, collected at baseline. The receptor's source is an adult who was a healthcare worker with PCR-confirmed SARS-CoV-2 infection or an uninfected control (not recorded which). The CDR3 DNA is TGTGCCAGTAGGGAGGTTAGCGGGTCCAGCTCCTACAATGAGCAGTTCTTC. Translation gives CASREVSGSSSYNEQFF.